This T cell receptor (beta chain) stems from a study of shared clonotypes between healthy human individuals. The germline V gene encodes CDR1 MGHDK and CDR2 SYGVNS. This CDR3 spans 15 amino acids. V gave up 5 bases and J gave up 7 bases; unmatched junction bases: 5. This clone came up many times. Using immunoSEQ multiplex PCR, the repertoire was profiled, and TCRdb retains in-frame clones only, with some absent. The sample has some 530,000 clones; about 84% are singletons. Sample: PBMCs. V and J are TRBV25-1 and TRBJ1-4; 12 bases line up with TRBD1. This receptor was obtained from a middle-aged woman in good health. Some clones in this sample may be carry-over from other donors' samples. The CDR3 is CASSQGTGGFEKLFF. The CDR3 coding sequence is TGTGCCAGCAGTCAAGGGACAGGGGGCTTTGAAAAACTGTTTTTT.